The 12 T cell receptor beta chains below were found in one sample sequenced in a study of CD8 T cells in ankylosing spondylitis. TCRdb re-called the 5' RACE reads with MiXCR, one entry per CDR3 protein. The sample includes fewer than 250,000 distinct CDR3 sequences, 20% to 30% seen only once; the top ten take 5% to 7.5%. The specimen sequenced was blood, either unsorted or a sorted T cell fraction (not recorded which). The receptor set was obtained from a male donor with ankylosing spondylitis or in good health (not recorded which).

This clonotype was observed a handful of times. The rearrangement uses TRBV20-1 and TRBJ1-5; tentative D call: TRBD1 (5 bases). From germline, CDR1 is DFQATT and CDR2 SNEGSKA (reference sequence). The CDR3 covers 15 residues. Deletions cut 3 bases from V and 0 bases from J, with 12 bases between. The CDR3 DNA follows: TGCAGTGCTAGGCGGGGCTTAAATAGCAATCAGCCCCAGCATTTT. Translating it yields CSARRGLNSNQPQHF.

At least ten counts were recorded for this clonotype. In DNA, the CDR3 is TGTGCCAGCGTAGTAGACAGCTATCAGCCCCAGCATTTT. It is translated as CASVVDSYQPQHF. V usage is TRBV6-1 and J usage is TRBJ1-5; tentative D call: TRBD1 (5 bases). With 8 bases removed from V and 5 bases from J, the gap between germline ends came to 13 bases. Germline-derived CDR1 and CDR2 are MNHNS and SASEGT. CDR3 size: 13 residues.

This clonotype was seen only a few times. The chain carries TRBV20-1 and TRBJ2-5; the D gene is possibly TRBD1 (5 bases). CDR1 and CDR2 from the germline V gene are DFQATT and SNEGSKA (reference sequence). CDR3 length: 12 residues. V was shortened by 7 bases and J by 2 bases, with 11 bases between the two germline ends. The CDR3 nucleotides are TGCAGTGTAGGGGCCTCTCAAGAGACCCAGTACTTC. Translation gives CSVGASQETQYF.

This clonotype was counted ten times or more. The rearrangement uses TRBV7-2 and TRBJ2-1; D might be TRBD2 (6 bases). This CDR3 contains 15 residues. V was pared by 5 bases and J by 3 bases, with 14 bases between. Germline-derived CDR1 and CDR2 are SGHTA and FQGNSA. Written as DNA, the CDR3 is TGTGCCAGCAGCCCAAGGATGCGGGACTACAATGAGCAGTTCTTC. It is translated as CASSPRMRDYNEQFF.

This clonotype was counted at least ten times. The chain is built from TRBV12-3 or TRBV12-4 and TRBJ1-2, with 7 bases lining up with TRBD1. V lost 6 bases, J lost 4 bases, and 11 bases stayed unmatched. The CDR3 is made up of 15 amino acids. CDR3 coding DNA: TGTGCCAGCAGCCCTGACAGGGTGGGCTCCTATGGCTACACCTTC. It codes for CASSPDRVGSYGYTF.

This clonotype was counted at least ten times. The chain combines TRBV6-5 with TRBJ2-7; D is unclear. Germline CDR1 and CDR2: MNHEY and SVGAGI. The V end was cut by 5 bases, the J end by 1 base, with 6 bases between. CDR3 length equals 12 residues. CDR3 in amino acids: CASSARSYEQYF. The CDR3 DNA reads TGTGCCAGCAGTGCCAGATCCTACGAGCAGTACTTC.

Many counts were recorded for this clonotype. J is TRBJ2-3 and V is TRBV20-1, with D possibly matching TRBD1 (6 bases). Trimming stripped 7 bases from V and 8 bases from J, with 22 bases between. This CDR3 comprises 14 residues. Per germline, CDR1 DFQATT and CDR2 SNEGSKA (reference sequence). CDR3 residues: CSVPSMSGTSTQYF. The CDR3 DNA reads TGCAGTGTGCCGTCGATGAGTGGGACATCTACGCAGTATTTT.

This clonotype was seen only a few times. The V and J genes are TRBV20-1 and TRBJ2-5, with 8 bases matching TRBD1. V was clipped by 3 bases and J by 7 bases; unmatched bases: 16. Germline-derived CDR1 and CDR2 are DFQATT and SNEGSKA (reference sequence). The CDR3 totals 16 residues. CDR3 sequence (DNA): TGCAGTGCTAGGCCCCCCTGGCAGGGGGCCCGGGGGACCCAGTACTTC. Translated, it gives CSARPPWQGARGTQYF.

The CDR3 here is CASSMLGGAETQYF. The DNA for the CDR3 is TGTGCCAGCAGTATGCTTGGGGGGGCAGAGACCCAGTACTTC. The J gene is TRBJ2-5, the V gene TRBV12-3 or TRBV12-4; D perhaps matches TRBD2 (7 bases). The CDR3 consists of 14 residues. Trimming took off 5 bases at V and 4 bases at J, with 14 bases between the two ends.

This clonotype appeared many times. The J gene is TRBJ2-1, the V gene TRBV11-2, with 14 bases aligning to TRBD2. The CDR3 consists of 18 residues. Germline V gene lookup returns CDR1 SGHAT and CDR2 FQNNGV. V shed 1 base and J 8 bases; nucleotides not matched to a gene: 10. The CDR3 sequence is CASSLVGGLAGDRDEQFF. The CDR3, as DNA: TGTGCCAGCAGCTTAGTGGGGGGACTAGCGGGAGATAGGGATGAGCAGTTCTTC.

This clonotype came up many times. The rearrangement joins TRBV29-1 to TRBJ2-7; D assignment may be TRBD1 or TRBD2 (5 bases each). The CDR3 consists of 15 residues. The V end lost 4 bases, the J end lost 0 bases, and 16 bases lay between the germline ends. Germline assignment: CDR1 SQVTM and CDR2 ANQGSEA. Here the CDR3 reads CSVGHDGTYSYEQYF. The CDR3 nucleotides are TGCAGCGTTGGACACGATGGGACCTACTCCTACGAGCAGTACTTC.

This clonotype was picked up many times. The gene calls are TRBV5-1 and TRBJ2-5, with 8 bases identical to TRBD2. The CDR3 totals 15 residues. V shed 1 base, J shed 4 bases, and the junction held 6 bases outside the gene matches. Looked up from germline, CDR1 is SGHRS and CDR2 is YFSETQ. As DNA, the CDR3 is TGCGCCAGCAGCTTGACGGGAGGGCCCTCAGAGACCCAGTACTTC. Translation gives CASSLTGGPSETQYF.